Sequencing of this T cell receptor (beta chain) was carried out in a study of CD8+CD57+ T cells in acquired aplastic anemia. Turning to the study itself: Sorted CD4+ plus CD8+ cells gave DNA averaging around 3.2 ug. Mean read depth for CD4+ cells from healthy donors was roughly 11 million.

Notes on the study in general: Patients had roughly 30 CD8+ CDR3 sequences in common with controls (the shared set).

This clonotype occurred a few times. Its matching antigen is unknown. This CDR3 contains 12 residues. Germline CDR1 reads SNHLY; CDR2 reads FYNNEI. V lost 6 bases to trimming and J lost 7 bases; unmatched junction nucleotides: 3. For CDR3 and TCR beta VDJ profiling, genomic DNA was the template used. In TCRdb, the reads were re-called with MiXCR into one record per CDR3 protein. The sample yields about 130,000 distinct CDR3 sequences, around 46% seen once. The chain carries TRBV2 and TRBJ1-2; 9 bases are a match to TRBD1. This TCR was sampled from a human donor in good health, serving as a control. Sequencing input: sorted CD4+, CD8+, or CD8+CD57+ T cells (not recorded which) from PBMCs. The CDR3, as DNA: TGTGCCAGCAGGGACAGGGGTGTTGGCTACACCTTC. Protein: CASRDRGVGYTF.